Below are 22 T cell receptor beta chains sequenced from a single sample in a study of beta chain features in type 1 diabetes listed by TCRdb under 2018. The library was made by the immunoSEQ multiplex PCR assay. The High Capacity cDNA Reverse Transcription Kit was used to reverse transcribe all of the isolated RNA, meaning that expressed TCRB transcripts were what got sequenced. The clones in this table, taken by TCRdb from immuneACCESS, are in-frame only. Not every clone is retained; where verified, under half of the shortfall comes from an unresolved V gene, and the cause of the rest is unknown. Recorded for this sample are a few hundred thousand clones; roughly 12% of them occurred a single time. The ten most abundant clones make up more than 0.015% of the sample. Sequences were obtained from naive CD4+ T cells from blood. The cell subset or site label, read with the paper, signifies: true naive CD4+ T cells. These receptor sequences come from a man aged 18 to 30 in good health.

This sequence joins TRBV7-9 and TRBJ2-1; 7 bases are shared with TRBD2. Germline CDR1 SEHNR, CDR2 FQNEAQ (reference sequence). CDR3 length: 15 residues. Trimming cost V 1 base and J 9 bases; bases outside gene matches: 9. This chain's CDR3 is CASSLGGGFGGEQFF. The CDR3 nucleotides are TGTGCCAGCAGCTTAGGGGGGGGATTCGGTGGTGAGCAGTTCTTC.

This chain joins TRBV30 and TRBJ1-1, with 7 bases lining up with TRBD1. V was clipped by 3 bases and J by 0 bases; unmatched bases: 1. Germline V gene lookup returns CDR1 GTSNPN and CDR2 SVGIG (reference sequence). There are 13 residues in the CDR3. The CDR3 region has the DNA TGTGCCTGGAGACAGGGGTTGAACACTGAAGCTTTCTTT. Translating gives CAWRQGLNTEAFF. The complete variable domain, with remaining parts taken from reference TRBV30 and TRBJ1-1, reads SQTIHQWPATLVQPVGSPLSLECTVEGTSNPNLYWYRQAAGRGLQLLFYSVGIGQISSEVPQNLSASRPQDRQFILSSKKLLLSDSGFYLCAWRQGLNTEAFFGQGTRLTVV.

The CDR3 DNA sequence: TGTGCCAGCAGCTTACGGACAGGGGGCCAAGAGACCCAGTACTTC. Translated, it gives CASSLRTGGQETQYF. V gene TRBV7-3 combines with J gene TRBJ2-5; 10 bases are shared with TRBD1. V dropped 2 bases and J dropped 1; count of bases not matched to a gene: 1. CDR1 is SGHTA, CDR2 FQGTGA, per germline. CDR3 size: 15 residues. Full variable domain (remainder filled in from reference TRBV7-3 and TRBJ2-5): GAGVSQTPSNKVTEKGKYVELRCDPISGHTALYWYRQSLGQGPEFLIYFQGTGAADDSGLPNDRFFAVRPEGSVSTLKIQRTERGDSAVYLCASSLRTGGQETQYFGPGTRLLVL.

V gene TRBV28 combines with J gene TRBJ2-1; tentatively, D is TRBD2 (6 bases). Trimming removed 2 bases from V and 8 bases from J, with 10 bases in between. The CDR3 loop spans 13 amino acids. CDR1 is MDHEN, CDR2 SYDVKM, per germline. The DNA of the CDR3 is TGTGCCAGCAGTTTACGCTGGGAGGATGAGCAGTTCTTC. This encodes CASSLRWEDEQFF.

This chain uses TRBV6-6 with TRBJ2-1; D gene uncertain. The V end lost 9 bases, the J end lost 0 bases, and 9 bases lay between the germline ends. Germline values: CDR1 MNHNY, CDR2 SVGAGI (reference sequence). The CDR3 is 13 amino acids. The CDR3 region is CASRRSSYNEQFF. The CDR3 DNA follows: TGTGCCAGTCGTCGGAGCTCCTACAATGAGCAGTTCTTC.

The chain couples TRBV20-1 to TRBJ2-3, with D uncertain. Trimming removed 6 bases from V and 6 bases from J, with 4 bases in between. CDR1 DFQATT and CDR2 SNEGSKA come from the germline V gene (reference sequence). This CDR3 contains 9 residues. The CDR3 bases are TGCAGTGCCGGGGATACGCAGTATTTT. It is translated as CSAGDTQYF.

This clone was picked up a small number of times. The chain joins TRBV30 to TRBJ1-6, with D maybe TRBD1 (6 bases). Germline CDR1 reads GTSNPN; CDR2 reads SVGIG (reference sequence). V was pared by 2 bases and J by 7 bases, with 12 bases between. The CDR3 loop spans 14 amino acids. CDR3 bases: TGTGCCTGGAGTCCGGACAGATGGAATTCACCCCTCCACTTT. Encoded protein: CAWSPDRWNSPLHF.

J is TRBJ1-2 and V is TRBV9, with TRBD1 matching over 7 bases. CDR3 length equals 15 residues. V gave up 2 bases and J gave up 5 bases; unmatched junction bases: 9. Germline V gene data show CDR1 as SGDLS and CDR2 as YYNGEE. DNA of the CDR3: TGTGCCAGCAGCGTGGATCCAACAGGGGTATATGGCTACACCTTC. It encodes CASSVDPTGVYGYTF.

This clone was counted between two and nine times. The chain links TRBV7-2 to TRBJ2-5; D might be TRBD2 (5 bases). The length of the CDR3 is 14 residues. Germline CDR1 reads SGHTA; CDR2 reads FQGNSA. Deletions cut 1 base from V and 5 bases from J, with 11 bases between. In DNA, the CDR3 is TGTGCCAGCAGCTTAGTGGGGAGTGGGGAGACCCAGTACTTC. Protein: CASSLVGSGETQYF. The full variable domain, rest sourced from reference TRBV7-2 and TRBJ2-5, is GAGVSQSPSNKVTEKGKDVELRCDPISGHTALYWYRQSLGQGLEFLIYFQGNSAPDKSGLPSDRFSAERTGGSVSTLTIQRTQQEDSAVYLCASSLVGSGETQYFGPGTRLLVL.

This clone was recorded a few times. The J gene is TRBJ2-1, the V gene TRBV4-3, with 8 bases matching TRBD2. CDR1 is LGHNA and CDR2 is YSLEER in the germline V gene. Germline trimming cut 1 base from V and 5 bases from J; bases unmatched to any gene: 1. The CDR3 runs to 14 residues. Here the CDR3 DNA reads TGCGCCAGCAGCCAAGGACTAGCGAACAATGAGCAGTTCTTC. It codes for CASSQGLANNEQFF.

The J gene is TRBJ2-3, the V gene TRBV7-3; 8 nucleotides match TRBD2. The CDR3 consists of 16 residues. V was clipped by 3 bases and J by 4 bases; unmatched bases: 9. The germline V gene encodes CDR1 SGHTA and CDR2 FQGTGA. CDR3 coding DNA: TGTGCCAGCAGCTTGTCATTGGGCGGGGGGTCAGATACGCAGTATTTT. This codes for CASSLSLGGGSDTQYF.

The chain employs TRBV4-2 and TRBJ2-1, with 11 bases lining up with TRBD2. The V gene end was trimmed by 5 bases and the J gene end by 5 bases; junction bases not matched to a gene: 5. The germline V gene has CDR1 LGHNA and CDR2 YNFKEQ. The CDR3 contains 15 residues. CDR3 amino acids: CASSVGTSGHNEQFF. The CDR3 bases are TGTGCCAGCAGCGTCGGGACTAGCGGCCACAATGAGCAGTTCTTC.

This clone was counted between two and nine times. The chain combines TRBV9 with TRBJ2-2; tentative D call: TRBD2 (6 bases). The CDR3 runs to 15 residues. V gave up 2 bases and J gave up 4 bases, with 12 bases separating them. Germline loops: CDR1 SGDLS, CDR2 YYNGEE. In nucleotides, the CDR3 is TGTGCCAGCAGCGTTCGGCGGACTACCACCGGGGAGCTGTTTTTT. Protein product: CASSVRRTTTGELFF.

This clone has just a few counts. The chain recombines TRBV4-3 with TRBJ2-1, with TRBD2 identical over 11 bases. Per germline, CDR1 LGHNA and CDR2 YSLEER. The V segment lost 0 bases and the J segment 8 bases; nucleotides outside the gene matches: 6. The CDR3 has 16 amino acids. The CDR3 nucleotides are TGCGCCAGCAGCCAAGATGAGACTAGCGGGATCTATGAGCAGTTCTTC. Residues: CASSQDETSGIYEQFF.

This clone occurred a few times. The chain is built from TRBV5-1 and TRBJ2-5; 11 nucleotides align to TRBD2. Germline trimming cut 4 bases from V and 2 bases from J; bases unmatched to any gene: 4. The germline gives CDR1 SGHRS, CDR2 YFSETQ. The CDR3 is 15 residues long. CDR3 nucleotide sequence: TGCGCCAGCAGCCGCGGGACTAGCGGACAAGAGACCCAGTACTTC. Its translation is CASSRGTSGQETQYF.

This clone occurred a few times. The CDR3 spells CAGEGAGNTEAFF. CDR3 nucleotides: TGTGCCGGCGAGGGGGCAGGGAACACTGAAGCTTTCTTT. This rearrangement joins TRBV2 to TRBJ1-1, with 7 bases identical to TRBD1. The germline V gene encodes CDR1 SNHLY and CDR2 FYNNEI. J was trimmed by 1 base and V by 11 bases; bases with no gene match: 7. The CDR3 is made up of 13 amino acids.

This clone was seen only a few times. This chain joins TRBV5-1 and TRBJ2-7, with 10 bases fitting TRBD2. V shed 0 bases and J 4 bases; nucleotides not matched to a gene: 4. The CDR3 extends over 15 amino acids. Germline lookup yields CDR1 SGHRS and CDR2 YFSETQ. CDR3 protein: CASSLVSGGPYEQYF. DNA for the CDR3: TGCGCCAGCAGCTTGGTTAGCGGGGGGCCTTACGAGCAGTACTTC.

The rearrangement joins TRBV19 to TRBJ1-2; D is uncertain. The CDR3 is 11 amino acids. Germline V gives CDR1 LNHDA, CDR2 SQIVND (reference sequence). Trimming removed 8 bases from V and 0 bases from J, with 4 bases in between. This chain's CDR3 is CASGANYGYTF. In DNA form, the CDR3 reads TGTGCCAGTGGAGCTAACTATGGCTACACCTTC.

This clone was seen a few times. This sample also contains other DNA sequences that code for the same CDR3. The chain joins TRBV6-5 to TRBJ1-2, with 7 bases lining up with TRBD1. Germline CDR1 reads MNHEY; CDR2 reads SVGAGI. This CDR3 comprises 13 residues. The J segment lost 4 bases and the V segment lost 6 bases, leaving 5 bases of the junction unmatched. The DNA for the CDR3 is TGTGCCAGCAGCCGACAGGGATCCTATGGCTACACCTTC. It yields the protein CASSRQGSYGYTF.

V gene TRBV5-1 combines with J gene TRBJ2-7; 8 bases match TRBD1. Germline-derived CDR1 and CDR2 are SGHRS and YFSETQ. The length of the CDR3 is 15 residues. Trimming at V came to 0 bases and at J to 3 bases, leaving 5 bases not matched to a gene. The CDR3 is CASSLAGTGLYEQYF. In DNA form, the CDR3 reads TGCGCCAGCAGCTTGGCCGGGACAGGTCTCTACGAGCAGTACTTC.

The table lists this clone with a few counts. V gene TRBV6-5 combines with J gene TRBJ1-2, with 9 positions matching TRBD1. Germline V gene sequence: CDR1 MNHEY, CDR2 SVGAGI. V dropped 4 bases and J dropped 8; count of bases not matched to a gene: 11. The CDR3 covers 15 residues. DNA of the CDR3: TGTGCCAGCAGTTTTATGGACAGGGGTATGGGAGGCTACACCTTC. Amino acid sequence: CASSFMDRGMGGYTF.

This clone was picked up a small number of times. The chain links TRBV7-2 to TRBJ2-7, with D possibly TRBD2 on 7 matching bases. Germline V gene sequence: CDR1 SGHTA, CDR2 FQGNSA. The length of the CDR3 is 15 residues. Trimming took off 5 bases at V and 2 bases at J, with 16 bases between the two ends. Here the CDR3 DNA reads TGTGCCAGCAGCGCAAGGGGGGGCGGTACCTACGAGCAGTACTTC. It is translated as CASSARGGGTYEQYF.